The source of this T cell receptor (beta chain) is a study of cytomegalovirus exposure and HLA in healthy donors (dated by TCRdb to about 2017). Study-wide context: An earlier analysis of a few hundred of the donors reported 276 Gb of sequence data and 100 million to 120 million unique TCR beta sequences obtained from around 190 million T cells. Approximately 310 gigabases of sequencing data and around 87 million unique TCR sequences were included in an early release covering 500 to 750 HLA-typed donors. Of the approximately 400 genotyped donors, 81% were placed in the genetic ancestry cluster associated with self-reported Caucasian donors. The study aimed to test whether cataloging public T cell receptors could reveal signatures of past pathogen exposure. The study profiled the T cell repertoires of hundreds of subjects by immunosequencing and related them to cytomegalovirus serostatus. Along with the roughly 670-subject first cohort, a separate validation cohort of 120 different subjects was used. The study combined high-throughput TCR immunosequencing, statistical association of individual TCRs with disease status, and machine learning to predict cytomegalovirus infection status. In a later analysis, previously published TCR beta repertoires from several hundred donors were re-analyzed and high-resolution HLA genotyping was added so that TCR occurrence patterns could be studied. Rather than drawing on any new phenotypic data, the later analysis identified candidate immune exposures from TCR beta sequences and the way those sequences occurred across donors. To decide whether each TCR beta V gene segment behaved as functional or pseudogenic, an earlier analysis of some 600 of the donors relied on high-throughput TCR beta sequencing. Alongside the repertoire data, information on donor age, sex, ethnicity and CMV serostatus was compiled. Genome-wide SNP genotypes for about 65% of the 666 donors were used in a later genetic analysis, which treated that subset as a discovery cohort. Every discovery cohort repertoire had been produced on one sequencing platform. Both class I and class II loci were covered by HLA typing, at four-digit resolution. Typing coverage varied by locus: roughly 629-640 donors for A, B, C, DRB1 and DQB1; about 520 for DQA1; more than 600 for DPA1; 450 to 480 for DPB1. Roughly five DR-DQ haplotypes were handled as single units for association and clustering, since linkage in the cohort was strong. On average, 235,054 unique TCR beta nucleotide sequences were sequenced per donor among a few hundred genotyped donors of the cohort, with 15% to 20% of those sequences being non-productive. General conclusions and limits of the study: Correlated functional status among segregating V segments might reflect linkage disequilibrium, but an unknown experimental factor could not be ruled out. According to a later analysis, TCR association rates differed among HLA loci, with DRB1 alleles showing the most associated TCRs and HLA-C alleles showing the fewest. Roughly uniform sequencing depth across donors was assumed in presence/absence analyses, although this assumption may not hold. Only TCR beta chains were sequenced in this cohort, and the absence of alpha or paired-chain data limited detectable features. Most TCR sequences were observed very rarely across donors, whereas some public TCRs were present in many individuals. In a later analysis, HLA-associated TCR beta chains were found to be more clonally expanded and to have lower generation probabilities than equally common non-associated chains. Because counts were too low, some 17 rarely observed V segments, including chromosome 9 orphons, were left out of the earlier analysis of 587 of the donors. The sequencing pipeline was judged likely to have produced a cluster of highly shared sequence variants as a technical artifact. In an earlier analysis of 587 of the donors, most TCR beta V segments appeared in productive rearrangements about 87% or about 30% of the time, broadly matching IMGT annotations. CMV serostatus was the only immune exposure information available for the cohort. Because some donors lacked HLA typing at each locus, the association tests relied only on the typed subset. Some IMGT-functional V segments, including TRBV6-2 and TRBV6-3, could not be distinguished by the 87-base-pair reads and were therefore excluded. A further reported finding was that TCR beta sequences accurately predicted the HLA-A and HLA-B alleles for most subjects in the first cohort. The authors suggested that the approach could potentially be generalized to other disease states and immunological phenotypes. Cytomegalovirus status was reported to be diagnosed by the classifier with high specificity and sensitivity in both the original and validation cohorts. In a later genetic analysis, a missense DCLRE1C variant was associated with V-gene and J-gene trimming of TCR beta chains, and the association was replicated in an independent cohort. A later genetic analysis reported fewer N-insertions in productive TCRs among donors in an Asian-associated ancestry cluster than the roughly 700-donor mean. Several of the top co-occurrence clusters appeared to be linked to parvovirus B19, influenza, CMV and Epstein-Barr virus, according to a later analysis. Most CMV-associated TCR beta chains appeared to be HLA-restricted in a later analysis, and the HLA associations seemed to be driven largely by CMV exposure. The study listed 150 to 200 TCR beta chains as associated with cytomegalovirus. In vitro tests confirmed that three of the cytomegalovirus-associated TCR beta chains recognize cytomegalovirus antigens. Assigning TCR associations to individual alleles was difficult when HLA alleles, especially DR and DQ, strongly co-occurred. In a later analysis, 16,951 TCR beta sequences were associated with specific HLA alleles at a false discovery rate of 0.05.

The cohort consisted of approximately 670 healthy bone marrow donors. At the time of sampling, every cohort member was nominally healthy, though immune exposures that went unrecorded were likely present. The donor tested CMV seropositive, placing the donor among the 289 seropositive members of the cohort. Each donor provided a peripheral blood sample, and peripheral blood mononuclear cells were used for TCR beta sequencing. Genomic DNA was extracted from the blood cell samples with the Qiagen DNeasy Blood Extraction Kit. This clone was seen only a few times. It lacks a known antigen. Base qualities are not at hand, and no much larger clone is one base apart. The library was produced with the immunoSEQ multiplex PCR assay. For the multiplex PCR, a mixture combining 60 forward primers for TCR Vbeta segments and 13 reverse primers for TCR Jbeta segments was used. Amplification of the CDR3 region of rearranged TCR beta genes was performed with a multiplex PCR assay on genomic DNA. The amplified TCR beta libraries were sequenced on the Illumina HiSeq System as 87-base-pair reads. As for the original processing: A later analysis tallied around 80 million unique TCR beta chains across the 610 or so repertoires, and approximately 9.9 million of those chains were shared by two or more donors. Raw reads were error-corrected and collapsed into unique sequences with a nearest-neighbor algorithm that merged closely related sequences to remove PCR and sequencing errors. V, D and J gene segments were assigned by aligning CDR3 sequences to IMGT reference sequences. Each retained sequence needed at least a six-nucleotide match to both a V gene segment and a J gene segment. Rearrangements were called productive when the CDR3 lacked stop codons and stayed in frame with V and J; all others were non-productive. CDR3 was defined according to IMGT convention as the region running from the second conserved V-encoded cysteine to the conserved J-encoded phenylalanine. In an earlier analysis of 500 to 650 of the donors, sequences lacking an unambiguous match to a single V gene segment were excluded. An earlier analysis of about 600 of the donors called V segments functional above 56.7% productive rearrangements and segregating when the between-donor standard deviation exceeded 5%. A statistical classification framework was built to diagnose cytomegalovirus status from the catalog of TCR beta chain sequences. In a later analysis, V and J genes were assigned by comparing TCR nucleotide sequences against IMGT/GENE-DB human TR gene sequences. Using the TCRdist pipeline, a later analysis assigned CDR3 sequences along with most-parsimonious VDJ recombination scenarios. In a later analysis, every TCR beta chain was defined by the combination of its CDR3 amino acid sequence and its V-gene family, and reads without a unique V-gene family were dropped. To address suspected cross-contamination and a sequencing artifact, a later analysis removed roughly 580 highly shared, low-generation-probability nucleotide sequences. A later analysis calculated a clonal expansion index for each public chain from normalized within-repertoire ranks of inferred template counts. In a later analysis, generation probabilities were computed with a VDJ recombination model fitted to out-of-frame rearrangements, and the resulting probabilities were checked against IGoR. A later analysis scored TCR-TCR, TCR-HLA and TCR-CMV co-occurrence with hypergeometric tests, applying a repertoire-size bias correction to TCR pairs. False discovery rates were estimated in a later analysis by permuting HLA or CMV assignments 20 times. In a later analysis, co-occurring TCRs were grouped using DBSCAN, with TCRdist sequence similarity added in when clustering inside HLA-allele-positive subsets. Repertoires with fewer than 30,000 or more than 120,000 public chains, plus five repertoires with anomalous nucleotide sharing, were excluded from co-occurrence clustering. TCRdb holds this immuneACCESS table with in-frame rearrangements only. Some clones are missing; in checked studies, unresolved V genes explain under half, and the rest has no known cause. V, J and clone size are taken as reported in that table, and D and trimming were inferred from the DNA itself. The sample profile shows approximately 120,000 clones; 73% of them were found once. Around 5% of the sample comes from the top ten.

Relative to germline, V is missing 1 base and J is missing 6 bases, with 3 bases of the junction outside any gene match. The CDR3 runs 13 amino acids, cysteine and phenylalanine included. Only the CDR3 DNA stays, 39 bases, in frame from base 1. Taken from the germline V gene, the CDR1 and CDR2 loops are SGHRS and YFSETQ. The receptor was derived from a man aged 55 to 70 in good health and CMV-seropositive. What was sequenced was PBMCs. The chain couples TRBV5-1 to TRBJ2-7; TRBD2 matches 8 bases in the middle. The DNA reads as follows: TGCGCCAGCAGCTTGAAAAGCGGGGGCGAGCAGTACTTC. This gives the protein CASSLKSGGEQYF.